This T cell receptor (beta chain) was identified in a study of technical replicates of blood from several donors. V lost 4 bases to trimming and J lost 0 bases, with 17 bases between them. The CDR3 runs to 17 residues. Looked up from germline, CDR1 is LGHNA and CDR2 is YSLEER. Generated by immunoSEQ multiplex PCR, the TCRdb table keeps only in-frame clones and is missing some. The sample lists around 30,000 clones, approximately 94% occurring once. In its sample, this clone was seen once. The chain couples TRBV4-3 to TRBJ2-3, with D tentatively TRBD2 (6 bases). The TCR comes from a human donor in good health. Some clones in this sample may be carry-over from other donors' samples. Sequences were obtained from PBMCs. The CDR3 loop is CASSRQPEGVSTDTQYF. The CDR3 DNA follows: TGCGCCAGCAGCCGACAACCGGAGGGAGTTAGCACAGATACGCAGTATTTT.